One sample yielded the 30 T cell receptor beta chains listed below, sequenced in a study of molecular identifiers for immune sequencing clone quantification. MiXCR, run by TCRdb on the PCR reads, gives a single entry per CDR3 protein. This sample has about 320,000 distinct CDR3 sequences; over 20% occur once, and the top ten carry around 0.7%. Sequencing input: naive CD8+ T cells from blood, with Jurkat cell RNA spiked in. Subset in this sample: FACS-sorted CD8+CD4-CCR7+CD45RA+ naive T cells. Receptor source: a human donor in good health. Some libraries in this study had Jurkat cell RNA spiked in.

As regards this clonotype: A much larger clone sits a single nucleotide away, making a read error possible. This sequence joins TRBV5-1 and TRBJ2-5; 8 bases line up with TRBD2. The CDR3 is made up of 15 amino acids. The V gene's germline CDR1 is SGHRS and CDR2 YFSETQ. The V segment lost 7 bases and the J segment 4 bases; nucleotides outside the gene matches: 12. For the CDR3, the DNA is TGCGCCAGCGGTCAAGGTGTCCGGGGGGGAGAGACCCAGTACTTC. Translation: CASGQGVRGGETQYF.

V usage is TRBV6-5 and J usage is TRBJ2-7; the D gene is possibly TRBD1 (5 bases). V was trimmed by 2 bases and J by 3 bases, leaving 17 bases between them. CDR1 is MNHEY and CDR2 is SVGAGI in the germline V gene. The CDR3 extends over 16 amino acids. Written as DNA, the CDR3 is TGTGCCAGCAGTTACGGGGCAGGCGACCCTCTCTACGAGCAGTACTTC. Translating gives CASSYGAGDPLYEQYF.

This clonotype showed up many times. The chain employs TRBV4-3 and TRBJ2-7, with 8 bases matching TRBD1. In germline, CDR1 is LGHNA, CDR2 YSLEER. J lost 6 bases, V lost 0 bases, and 7 bases had no gene match. The CDR3 contains 15 residues. CDR3 loop: CASSQDRDRLVEQYF. The CDR3 region has the DNA TGCGCCAGCAGCCAAGACCGGGACAGGTTAGTCGAGCAGTACTTC.

This clonotype was counted between two and nine times. V is TRBV20-1 and J is TRBJ2-7; 7 positions match TRBD2. V shed 4 bases and J 5 bases; nucleotides not matched to a gene: 5. The CDR3 has 12 amino acids. Germline V gene lookup returns CDR1 DFQATT and CDR2 SNEGSKA (reference sequence). For the CDR3, the DNA is TGCAGTGCTACTGGACTAGGGAACGAGCAGTACTTC. It yields the protein CSATGLGNEQYF.

This clonotype was seen ten or more times. V is TRBV27 and J is TRBJ2-7; 7 bases align to TRBD1. The V segment lost 4 bases and the J segment 5 bases; nucleotides outside the gene matches: 8. In germline, CDR1 is MNHEY, CDR2 SMNVEV (reference sequence). This CDR3 region has 14 residues. The CDR3 loop reads CASSSSVTGHEQYF. CDR3 sequence (DNA): TGTGCCAGCAGTTCCTCCGTGACAGGGCACGAGCAGTACTTC.

This clonotype was observed many times. The chain has TRBV7-2 and TRBJ2-7; D gene uncertain. The CDR3 is 11 amino acids. Trimming cost V 10 bases and J 6 bases, with 13 bases left between them. Germline V CDR1 and CDR2: SGHTA, FQGNSA. CDR3 nucleotide sequence: TGTGCCAACATGCTTGGGGTCGAGCAGTACTTC. It is translated as CANMLGVEQYF.

For this clonotype: A read error is possible here, since a much larger clone lies one base away. The V gene is TRBV9, the J gene TRBJ1-6; a possible D gene is TRBD1 (5 bases). CDR3 length: 17 amino acids. V lost 4 bases to trimming and J lost 0 bases, with 14 bases between them. Per the germline V gene, CDR1 is SGDLS and CDR2 is YYNGEE. This chain's CDR3 is CASSCRDISSYNSPLHF. In DNA form, the CDR3 reads TGTGCCAGCAGCTGCAGGGATATTAGCTCCTATAATTCACCCCTCCACTTT.

Only a few counts were recorded for this clonotype. The rearrangement uses TRBV12-3 or TRBV12-4 and TRBJ2-7; TRBD2 might be the D (5 bases). The CDR3 has 15 residues. V was shortened by 7 bases and J by 0 bases, with 16 bases between the two germline ends. CDR3 nucleotides: TGTGCCAGCACTCCCGGTCCGGGGTACTCCTACGAGCAGTACTTC. Its translation: CASTPGPGYSYEQYF.

For this clonotype: An end of the junction differs from the germline gene, which may be a read error. J is TRBJ2-3 and V is TRBV12-3 or TRBV12-4; D unresolved. The CDR3 consists of 16 residues. CDR3 bases: TGTGCCAGCAGTTTAAGGCAGGTTGTAAGCACAGATGCGCAGTATTTT. Protein product: CASSLRQVVSTDAQYF.

The chain carries TRBV9 and TRBJ2-2, with D uncertain. The CDR3 is 17 amino acids. Germline loops: CDR1 SGDLS, CDR2 YYNGEE. V was pared by 0 bases and J by 0 bases, with 12 bases between. The chain's CDR3 is CASSVDPETTNTGELFF. DNA for the CDR3: TGTGCCAGCAGCGTAGACCCCGAGACAACGAACACCGGGGAGCTGTTTTTT.

This clonotype was detected once. The V gene is TRBV11-1, the J gene TRBJ2-7, with 13 bases fitting TRBD2. Germline V gene data show CDR1 as SGHAT and CDR2 as FQDESV (reference sequence). This CDR3 region has 17 residues. After removal of 6 bases from V and 0 bases from J, the junction contained 8 bases not matched to a gene. The CDR3 here is CASRPGLAGESSYEQYF. CDR3 sequence (DNA): TGTGCCAGCAGGCCAGGACTAGCGGGAGAGAGCTCCTACGAGCAGTACTTC.

Turning to this clonotype: Just one base apart from a much larger clone, this may be a read error. The chain joins TRBV12-5 to TRBJ1-3; the D is unclear. CDR3 length equals 14 residues. Germline CDR1 is LGHNT and CDR2 is FRNRAP. The CDR3 region has the DNA TGTGCTAGTGGTTTGACAGTCTCTGGAAACACCACATATTTT. As protein: CASGLTVSGNTTYF.

This clonotype was observed at least ten times. The V and J genes are TRBV29-1 and TRBJ2-7; D not certain. The CDR3 is 11 amino acids. Trimming left V 3 bases short and J 6 bases short, with 9 bases between. Germline CDR1 reads SQVTM; CDR2 reads ANQGSEA. The CDR3 coding sequence is TGCAGCGTTGAGATCGTTGGCGAGCAGTACTTC. This translates into CSVEIVGEQYF.

Worth noting for this clonotype: The junction departs from germline at one end; a sequencing error may be responsible. The V gene is TRBV4-2, the J gene TRBJ2-1; D ambiguous. Germline CDR1 and CDR2: LGHNA and YNFKEQ. The CDR3 has 13 amino acids. CDR3 nucleotides: TGTGCCAGCAGCTCGGTAGACTCCAATGCGCAGTTCTTC. It translates to CASSSVDSNAQFF.

This clonotype was seen more than once but under ten times. The V and J genes are TRBV21-1 and TRBJ1-5; TRBD1 reflects the table's D call only, with no check against the DNA. TRBV21-1 is recorded as a pseudogene. The CDR3 is made up of 15 amino acids. The CDR3 DNA is TGTGCCAGCAGCAAAGTCCGACAGCCAAATCAGCCCCAGCATTTT. Protein: CASSKVRQPNQPQHF.

As regards this clonotype: A read error may be the cause here, since a much bigger clone is one base away. V is TRBV5-1 and J is TRBJ2-3; D gene unclear. CDR1 and CDR2 from the germline V gene are SGHRS and YFSETQ. The V and J ends lost 0 bases and 8 bases respectively, with 13 bases between them. This CDR3 comprises 14 residues. The CDR3 spells CASSLADTRGTQYF. In DNA, the CDR3 is TGCGCCAGCAGCTTGGCAGATACGAGAGGTACGCAGTATTTT.

V gene TRBV27 combines with J gene TRBJ2-3; D possibly matches TRBD1 or TRBD2 (6 bases each). The CDR3 contains 15 residues. CDR1 is MNHEY, CDR2 SMNVEV, per germline (reference sequence). V was pared by 5 bases and J by 1 base, with 13 bases between. The CDR3: CASSPEGGRTDTQYF. In DNA form, the CDR3 reads TGTGCCAGCAGTCCCGAGGGGGGCCGCACAGATACGCAGTATTTT.

This clonotype came up many times. The chain is built from TRBV4-1 and TRBJ2-3, with D possibly being TRBD2 (5 bases). CDR3 length: 15 residues. V shed 4 bases and J shed 2 bases, with 13 bases lying between them. Germline CDR1 and CDR2: MGHRA and YSYEKL. The CDR3 loop reads CASSPPPGNTDTQYF. CDR3 nucleotides: TGCGCCAGCAGCCCCCCCCCGGGAAACACAGATACGCAGTATTTT.

Only a few counts were recorded for this clonotype. The V gene is TRBV7-9, the J gene TRBJ2-7, with D maybe TRBD2 (7 bases). This CDR3 comprises 15 residues. Germline loops: CDR1 SEHNR, CDR2 FQNEAQ (reference sequence). The germline V and J ends were trimmed by 5 bases and 1 base, with 15 bases remaining between them. DNA for the CDR3: TGTGCCAGCAGCCCGGGGAGGGGGGTTTCCTACGAGCAGTACTTC. It yields the protein CASSPGRGVSYEQYF.

The chain recombines TRBV11-2 with TRBJ2-7, with D unclear. The CDR3 covers 13 residues. Trimming cost V 5 bases and J 6 bases, with 14 bases left between them. The V gene's germline CDR1 is SGHAT and CDR2 FQNNGV. CDR3 nucleotide sequence: TGTGCCAGCAGCCACAGAGATGGCGTCGAGCAGTACTTC. As protein: CASSHRDGVEQYF.

This clonotype occurred many times. The rearrangement uses TRBV13 and TRBJ2-7; 11 bases agree with TRBD1. Germline V gives CDR1 PRHDT, CDR2 FYEKMQ (reference sequence). CDR3 length: 14 amino acids. V lost 5 bases and J lost 4; bases outside the gene matches: 4. The CDR3 DNA sequence: TGTGCCAGCAGCCAACGGGACAGGGGGTACGAGCAGTACTTC. Its protein product is CASSQRDRGYEQYF.

This clonotype was counted ten times or more. This rearrangement joins TRBV5-1 to TRBJ2-7; D unresolved. The V gene's germline CDR1 is SGHRS and CDR2 YFSETQ. CDR3 length: 15 residues. Trimming pared 0 bases from V and 5 bases from J, leaving 15 bases between. The CDR3 DNA reads as TGCGCCAGCAGCTTGGCAGAACGGGCAATAGACGAGCAGTACTTC. This gives the protein CASSLAERAIDEQYF.

This clonotype has ten or more counts. V is TRBV5-4 and J is TRBJ1-1; D call uncertain. The CDR3 consists of 14 residues. Trimming removed 0 bases at V and 3 bases at J, with 9 bases between. From germline, CDR1 is SGHNT and CDR2 YYREEE (reference sequence). The CDR3 coding sequence is TGTGCCAGCAGCTTGGACCATCGGGACACTGAAGCTTTCTTT. Translation: CASSLDHRDTEAFF.

This clonotype was seen a handful of times. The chain combines TRBV5-5 with TRBJ1-1; D may be TRBD1 (5 bases). Trimming took 1 base from V and 2 from J, leaving 18 bases between them. The CDR3 runs 17 residues. Germline CDR1 reads SGHKS; CDR2 reads YYEKEE (reference sequence). CDR3 nucleotide sequence: TGTGCCAGCAGCTTGCAGACAGACCGTCTTTTAAACACTGAAGCTTTCTTT. Protein sequence: CASSLQTDRLLNTEAFF.

This clonotype was counted many times. This chain joins TRBV27 and TRBJ2-5; no clear D. V lost 4 bases and J lost 1, with 4 bases in between. Germline CDR1 MNHEY, CDR2 SMNVEV (reference sequence). This CDR3 region has 12 residues. Written as DNA, the CDR3 is TGTGCCAGCAGTTCCCTCCAAGAGACCCAGTACTTC. It codes for CASSSLQETQYF.

This clonotype was seen a few times. The chain recombines TRBV7-2 with TRBJ2-7, with D tentatively TRBD2 (5 bases). Germline CDR1 and CDR2: SGHTA and FQGNSA. This CDR3 is built from 14 residues. Trimming pared 5 bases from V and 4 bases from J, leaving 15 bases between. This CDR3 reads CASSVELGGYEQYF. The CDR3 DNA is TGTGCCAGCAGCGTAGAACTAGGAGGTTACGAGCAGTACTTC. The full variable domain, its missing parts supplied by reference TRBV7-2 and TRBJ2-7, is GAGVSQSPSNKVTEKGKDVELRCDPISGHTALYWYRQSLGQGLEFLIYFQGNSAPDKSGLPSDRFSAERTGGSVSTLTIQRTQQEDSAVYLCASSVELGGYEQYFGPGTRLTVT.

The chain recombines TRBV6-1 with TRBJ2-5; 8 bases fit TRBD1. From germline, CDR1 is MNHNS and CDR2 SASEGT. Unmatched junction bases numbered 9, after V lost 5 bases and J lost 1 base. This CDR3 is 16 amino acids long. As DNA, the CDR3 is TGTGCCAGCAGTAGTCCCGGGACAGGTTCCCAAGAGACCCAGTACTTC. This encodes CASSSPGTGSQETQYF.

This clonotype was recorded at least ten times. V usage is TRBV28 and J usage is TRBJ2-5; 8 positions agree with TRBD1. This CDR3 region has 16 residues. The germline V gene has CDR1 MDHEN and CDR2 SYDVKM. Trimming removed 2 bases from V and 2 bases from J; junction bases left unmatched: 7. The CDR3: CASSLLAGGWQETQYF. The CDR3 DNA reads TGTGCCAGCAGTTTACTGGCAGGGGGCTGGCAAGAGACCCAGTACTTC.

This clonotype was recorded at least ten times. J is TRBJ2-3 and V is TRBV4-2, with D uncertain. CDR3 length: 15 residues. V lost 0 bases to trimming and J lost 4 bases, with 11 bases between them. The V gene's germline CDR1 is LGHNA and CDR2 YNFKEQ. CDR3 coding DNA: TGTGCCAGCAGCCAAGATCCCCCAGACCCAGATACGCAGTATTTT. Amino acids: CASSQDPPDPDTQYF.

This clonotype has a count of ten or more. CDR3 nucleotides: TGTGCCAGCAGCTTATCTAGCGCCAGCTCCTACGAGCAGTACTTC. Translated: CASSLSSASSYEQYF. This chain connects TRBV7-9 to TRBJ2-7, with a possible D match to TRBD2 (6 bases). This CDR3 spans 15 amino acids. The germline gives CDR1 SEHNR, CDR2 FQNEAQ (reference sequence). Trimming removed 2 bases from V and 0 bases from J, with 11 bases in between.